Below are 24 T cell receptor beta chains sequenced from a single sample in a study of T cells in localized non-small cell lung cancer. TCRdb keeps only in-frame clones here, not all; method: immunoSEQ multiplex PCR. The table shows about 9,800 clones, with around 42% occurring only once. Material: lymph node tissue, obtained before any cancer treatment. The receptors were sampled from a woman aged 40-69 years with stage I lung adenocarcinoma.

This chain joins TRBV19 and TRBJ2-7, with TRBD2 matching over 7 bases. Germline values: CDR1 LNHDA, CDR2 SQIVND (reference sequence). The CDR3 is made up of 17 amino acids. The V gene end was trimmed by 3 bases and the J gene end by 4 bases; junction bases not matched to a gene: 15. CDR3 bases: TGTGCCAGTAGTATCAGCTGGGATCAGCGGGGTAAATACGAGCAGTACTTC. Amino acid sequence: CASSISWDQRGKYEQYF.

The chain links TRBV14 to TRBJ1-1, with unresolved D. This CDR3 spans 19 amino acids. Trimming removed 4 bases at V and 2 bases at J, with 26 bases between. Germline loops: CDR1 SGHDN, CDR2 FVKESK. For the CDR3, the DNA is TGTGCCAGCAGCCCACGGCTGAACTCTATATTGGGCGGAAACACTGAAGCTTTCTTT. It translates to CASSPRLNSILGGNTEAFF.

CDR3 nucleotide sequence: TGTGCCAGCAGTGATCCGGGGGTGTATGGCTACACCTTC. Translating it yields CASSDPGVYGYTF. This chain connects TRBV6-8 to TRBJ1-2; a weak D match, TRBD1 (5 bases). V dropped 5 bases and J dropped 5 bases, with 12 bases sitting between them. The CDR3 has 13 amino acids. Germline V gene data show CDR1 as MNHGY and CDR2 as SAAAGT.

This clone was seen a handful of times. This CDR3 reads CASSFHGGNTEAFF. Written as DNA, the CDR3 is TGTGCCAGCAGTTTTCACGGGGGGAACACTGAAGCTTTCTTT. The rearrangement uses TRBV28 and TRBJ1-1, with D possibly matching TRBD1 (5 bases). V lost 3 bases to trimming and J lost 1 base, with 9 bases between them. This CDR3 is built from 14 residues. CDR1 is MDHEN, CDR2 SYDVKM, per germline.

The gene calls are TRBV10-2 and TRBJ1-2, with D possibly being TRBD1 (5 bases). V was shortened by 3 bases and J by 4 bases, with 9 bases between the two germline ends. CDR1 is WSHSY and CDR2 is SAAADI in the germline V gene. The CDR3 totals 13 residues. The DNA of the CDR3 is TGCGCCAGCAGTGATGGGGGACGCTATGGCTACACCTTC. It is translated as CASSDGGRYGYTF.

The chain uses TRBV10-1 and TRBJ1-3; D gene unclear. This CDR3 region has 15 residues. Per the germline V gene, CDR1 is WNHNN and CDR2 is SYGVQD (reference sequence). Deletions cut 0 bases from V and 3 bases from J, with 9 bases between. CDR3 sequence: CASSESARFGNTIYF. CDR3 bases: TGCGCCAGCAGTGAGTCGGCACGTTTTGGAAACACCATATATTTT.

This clone was detected a few times. The junction departs from the called germline gene at one end, perhaps through a read error. The chain uses TRBV11-3 and TRBJ2-7, with 7 bases lining up with TRBD1. CDR1 SGHNT and CDR2 YENEEA come from the germline V gene. This CDR3 has 14 amino acids. CDR3 loop: CASSPGQVSNEQYF. As DNA, the CDR3 is TGTGCCAGCAGCCCAGGACAGGTCTCCAACGAGCAGTACTTC.

The rearrangement joins TRBV18 to TRBJ1-2; D gene uncertain. The germline CDR1 and CDR2 sequences are KGHSH and LQKENI. The V end was cut by 3 bases, the J end by 3 bases, with 8 bases between. This CDR3 has 13 amino acids. The CDR3 spells CASSPPVDYGYTF. In DNA form, the CDR3 reads TGTGCCAGCTCACCTCCGGTGGACTATGGCTACACCTTC.

The V call is TRBV10-3, the J call TRBJ1-2; 9 bases are shared with TRBD1. V gave up 2 bases and J gave up 6 bases; unmatched junction bases: 7. The germline gives CDR1 ENHRY, CDR2 SYGVKD. The length of the CDR3 is 15 residues. In nucleotides, the CDR3 is TGTGCCATCAGTGAGCGCCGCGACAGGGGGGATGGCTACACCTTC. Its protein is CAISERRDRGDGYTF.

This clone was recorded many times. The chain uses TRBV6-8 and TRBJ2-6; either TRBD1 or TRBD2 may supply D (6 bases each). Per the germline V gene, CDR1 is MNHGY and CDR2 is SAAAGT. The CDR3 contains 14 residues. Trimming shortened V by 10 bases and J by 4 bases, and 14 bases separated the two germline ends. CDR3 in amino acids: CAIRRDTGANVLTF. The CDR3 DNA is TGTGCCATCAGGAGGGACACCGGGGCCAACGTCCTGACTTTC.

This clone was picked up a small number of times. CDR3 DNA: TGTGCCAGCAGTCAACCGGGACAACTCCCTTGGGATGAGCAGTTCTTC. Its protein is CASSQPGQLPWDEQFF. This chain connects TRBV6-8 to TRBJ2-1; TRBD1 is a possible D gene (6 bases). Germline V gene lookup returns CDR1 MNHGY and CDR2 SAAAGT. Between the trimmed V and J ends, which lost 5 bases and 8 bases, there was a span of 22 bases. The CDR3 loop spans 16 amino acids.

The chain recombines TRBV18 with TRBJ1-2, with D unresolved. V gave up 0 bases and J gave up 5 bases, with 10 bases separating them. CDR3 size: 14 residues. Per the germline V gene, CDR1 is KGHSH and CDR2 is LQKENI. CDR3 sequence (DNA): TGTGCCAGCTCACCACCATTAGCGGGTTATGGCTACACCTTC. Amino acids: CASSPPLAGYGYTF. The complete variable domain, with remaining parts taken from reference TRBV18 and TRBJ1-2, reads NAGVMQNPRHLVRRRGQEARLRCSPMKGHSHVYWYRQLPEEGLKFMVYLQKENIIDESGMPKERFSAEFPKEGPSILRIQQVVRGDSAAYFCASSPPLAGYGYTFGSGTRLTVV.

In this sample, this clone turned up a few times. The J gene is TRBJ1-2, the V gene TRBV6-8; maybe TRBD1 (6 bases). The germline gives CDR1 MNHGY, CDR2 SAAAGT. This CDR3 region has 13 residues. V was pared by 6 bases and J by 4 bases, with 12 bases between. CDR3 region: CASRGRGGYGYTF. The CDR3 DNA reads TGTGCCAGCAGAGGCAGGGGTGGCTATGGCTACACCTTC.

The chain has TRBV19 and TRBJ1-2, with a possible D match to TRBD1 (6 bases). The CDR3 extends over 14 amino acids. Looked up from germline, CDR1 is LNHDA and CDR2 is SQIVND (reference sequence). Trimming took off 6 bases at V and 0 bases at J, with 11 bases between the two ends. CDR3 loop: CASSGQSTNYGYTF. For the CDR3, the DNA is TGTGCCAGTAGCGGACAGAGCACTAACTATGGCTACACCTTC.

This clone was recorded a few times. V usage is TRBV12-5 and J usage is TRBJ2-2, with 7 bases fitting TRBD1. This CDR3 spans 15 amino acids. Germline V gene sequence: CDR1 LGHNT, CDR2 FRNRAP. Trimming at V came to 4 bases and at J to 2 bases, leaving 4 bases not matched to a gene. The CDR3 is CASGSGTANTGELFF. The CDR3 nucleotides read TGTGCTAGTGGTTCCGGGACAGCAAACACCGGGGAGCTGTTTTTT.

This clone was detected a few times. This CDR3 reads CASSLSGKGTEAFF. CDR3 sequence (DNA): TGTGCCAGCAGCTTAAGCGGCAAGGGCACTGAAGCTTTCTTT. The J gene is TRBJ1-1, the V gene TRBV11-3; D is unclear. The CDR3 runs to 14 residues. V lost 2 bases and J 4 bases, leaving 11 bases between the germline ends. Germline CDR1 and CDR2: SGHNT and YENEEA.

J is TRBJ2-1 and V is TRBV11-3; 8 bases agree with TRBD2. This CDR3 is 16 amino acids long. Trimming took 5 bases from V and 0 from J; bases not matched to a gene: 6. Germline CDR1 SGHNT, CDR2 YENEEA. The CDR3 DNA reads TGTGCCAGCAGCCAAGCGGGGGCATTCTCCTACAATGAGCAGTTCTTC. Its protein is CASSQAGAFSYNEQFF.

The chain combines TRBV11-3 with TRBJ2-7; tentative D call: TRBD1 (5 bases). The germline gives CDR1 SGHNT, CDR2 YENEEA. V shed 5 bases and J shed 6 bases, with 17 bases lying between them. This CDR3 comprises 14 residues. The CDR3, as DNA: TGTGCCAGCAGCCCGGACATGTCCCAGGCCGAGCAGTACTTC. Translation: CASSPDMSQAEQYF.

The CDR3 sequence is CASSYKRGSRALNYGYTF. The CDR3, as DNA: TGTGCCAGCAGTTACAAAAGAGGGAGCAGGGCCCTTAACTATGGCTACACCTTC. V and J are TRBV6-7 and TRBJ1-2, with a tentative D call TRBD1 (5 bases). TRBV6-7 belongs to the ORF category, with a function that is uncertain. Trimming removed 2 bases from V and 1 base from J, with 20 bases in between. This CDR3 region has 18 residues.

CDR3 DNA sequence: TGTGCCAGTAGTATGAGCCCAGCGACAGGGGGCCGAAAAAACATTCAGTACTTC. It yields the protein CASSMSPATGGRKNIQYF. The rearrangement joins TRBV19 to TRBJ2-4; TRBD1 matches at 10 bases. The CDR3 has 18 residues. Germline V gene data show CDR1 as LNHDA and CDR2 as SQIVND (reference sequence). V dropped 3 bases and J dropped 4; count of bases not matched to a gene: 12.

The chain uses TRBV19 and TRBJ1-5; TRBD1 matches at 10 bases. Germline V CDR1 and CDR2: LNHDA, SQIVND (reference sequence). J gave up 2 bases and V 3 bases, and 7 bases lay outside the gene matches. The CDR3 is made up of 17 amino acids. Here the CDR3 DNA reads TGTGCCAGTAGTATCCGTCTTGGGACAGGGGGCAATCAGCCCCAGCATTTT. Translating gives CASSIRLGTGGNQPQHF. Variable domain in full (rest from reference TRBV19 and TRBJ1-5): DGGITQSPKYLFRKEGQNVTLSCEQNLNHDAMYWYRQDPGQGLRLIYYSQIVNDFQKGDIAEGYSVSREKKESFPLTVTSAQKNPTAFYLCASSIRLGTGGNQPQHFGDGTRLSIL.

The chain recombines TRBV11-3 with TRBJ1-1; the D is unclear. V was cut by 2 bases and J by 4 bases, with 11 bases left in between. Germline loops: CDR1 SGHNT, CDR2 YENEEA. This CDR3 spans 14 amino acids. The CDR3 is CASSLLPGSTEAFF. CDR3 coding DNA: TGTGCCAGCAGCTTACTCCCGGGCTCCACTGAAGCTTTCTTT. The full variable domain, its missing parts supplied by reference TRBV11-3 and TRBJ1-1, is EAGVVQSPRYKIIEKKQPVAFWCNPISGHNTLYWYLQNLGQGPELLIRYENEEAVDDSQLPKDRFSAERLKGVDSTLKIQPAELGDSAVYLCASSLLPGSTEAFFGQGTRLTVV.

This clone was found a few times. The chain uses TRBV7-7 and TRBJ2-7; tentative D call: TRBD2 (7 bases). The germline V and J ends were trimmed by 1 base and 7 bases, with 17 bases remaining between them. The CDR3 contains 15 residues. Germline CDR1 SSHAT, CDR2 FNYEAQ (reference sequence). The CDR3 sequence is CASSLGPAGAGEQYF. The DNA for the CDR3 is TGTGCCAGCAGCTTAGGACCTGCGGGGGCAGGGGAGCAGTACTTC.

This clone was observed a handful of times. This chain connects TRBV11-3 to TRBJ2-1; 13 bases are a match to TRBD2. V was pared by 0 bases and J by 9 bases, with 2 bases of the junction left unmatched. Looked up from germline, CDR1 is SGHNT and CDR2 is YENEEA. The CDR3 has 15 residues. The CDR3 reads CASSLETSGGSEQFF. CDR3 DNA: TGTGCCAGCAGCTTAGAGACTAGCGGGGGGAGTGAGCAGTTCTTC. The whole variable domain, filled in from reference TRBV11-3 and TRBJ2-1, reads EAGVVQSPRYKIIEKKQPVAFWCNPISGHNTLYWYLQNLGQGPELLIRYENEEAVDDSQLPKDRFSAERLKGVDSTLKIQPAELGDSAVYLCASSLETSGGSEQFFGPGTRLTVL.